The rows below give T cell receptor beta chains drawn from one sample of a study of beta chain features in type 1 diabetes. Method: immunoSEQ multiplex PCR; TCRdb's copy keeps in-frame clones and lacks some. The table lists about 230,000 clones, 9.6% of them singletons. Sequenced: naive CD4+ T cells from blood. The receptors derive from a woman aged 18-30 years in good health. Each CDR3 is given with its conserved first and last residue. The D gene is left open where the match is weak. Not every row has a clone size; where given, it reads once, few, many or a size class.

clone_size: few; d_call: .; j_call: TRBJ2-7; v_call: TRBV5-1; cdr3_aa: CASSTKGVTYEQYF; cdr3_nt: TGCGCCAGCAGCACTAAGGGAGTCACCTACGAGCAGTACTTC
clone_size: few; d_call: TRBD1; j_call: TRBJ1-1; v_call: TRBV20-1; cdr3_aa: CSATRGAEAFF; cdr3_nt: TGCAGTGCCACCAGGGGGGCTGAAGCTTTCTTT
clone_size: few; d_call: .; j_call: TRBJ2-2; v_call: TRBV6-5; cdr3_aa: CASSYPGHANTGELFF; cdr3_nt: TGTGCCAGCAGTTATCCGGGACATGCGAACACCGGGGAGCTGTTTTTT
clone_size: few; d_call: TRBD2; j_call: TRBJ2-3; v_call: TRBV19; cdr3_aa: CASSTLGLAGTDTQYF; cdr3_nt: TGTGCCAGTAGTACCCTCGGACTAGCGGGAACAGATACGCAGTATTTT
clone_size: .; d_call: TRBD1; j_call: TRBJ2-7; v_call: TRBV27; cdr3_aa: CASSSRTGVESSYEQYF; cdr3_nt: TGTGCCAGCAGTTCGAGGACAGGGGTCGAGAGCTCCTACGAGCAGTACTTC
clone_size: .; d_call: TRBD2; j_call: TRBJ2-7; v_call: TRBV15; cdr3_aa: CATSRDRRLAGGSYEQYF; cdr3_nt: TGTGCCACCAGCAGAGACCGTAGACTAGCGGGGGGCTCCTACGAGCAGTACTTC
clone_size: .; d_call: TRBD2; j_call: TRBJ2-3; v_call: TRBV11-2; cdr3_aa: CASSLRREVGTDTQYF; cdr3_nt: TGTGCCAGCAGCTTAAGGCGGGAGGTTGGCACAGATACGCAGTATTTT
clone_size: few; d_call: TRBD1; j_call: TRBJ1-4; v_call: TRBV5-1; cdr3_aa: CASSFDRGREKLFF; cdr3_nt: TGCGCCAGCAGCTTCGACAGGGGACGGGAAAAACTGTTTTTT
clone_size: few; d_call: .; j_call: TRBJ1-5; v_call: TRBV30; cdr3_aa: CAWSVQLSSGEPQHF; cdr3_nt: TGTGCCTGGAGTGTACAGCTCTCTAGCGGGGAGCCCCAGCATTTT
clone_size: few; d_call: TRBD1; j_call: TRBJ1-2; v_call: TRBV19; cdr3_aa: CASSIAGQGFYGYTF; cdr3_nt: TGTGCCAGTAGTATAGCTGGACAGGGTTTCTATGGCTACACCTTC
clone_size: few; d_call: TRBD2; j_call: TRBJ2-7; v_call: TRBV30; cdr3_aa: CAWMASGGAWAEQYF; cdr3_nt: TGTGCCTGGATGGCTAGCGGGGGGGCCTGGGCCGAGCAGTACTTC
clone_size: .; d_call: TRBD2; j_call: TRBJ2-3; v_call: TRBV10-3; cdr3_aa: CAISPTSGGGTDTQYF; cdr3_nt: TGTGCCATCAGCCCGACTAGCGGAGGTGGGACAGATACGCAGTATTTT
clone_size: few; d_call: .; j_call: TRBJ2-7; v_call: TRBV4-1; cdr3_aa: CASSQAGRGYEQYF; cdr3_nt: TGCGCCAGCAGCCAAGCGGGCAGGGGCTACGAGCAGTACTTC
clone_size: .; d_call: TRBD2; j_call: TRBJ2-5; v_call: TRBV11-2; cdr3_aa: CASSPLRGGRLETQYF; cdr3_nt: TGTGCCAGCAGCCCGCTCCGGGGGGGGCGGCTGGAGACCCAGTACTTC
clone_size: .; d_call: .; j_call: TRBJ1-5; v_call: TRBV6-1; cdr3_aa: CASSGYGTSHQPQHF; cdr3_nt: TGTGCCAGCAGTGGATATGGGACAAGCCATCAGCCCCAGCATTTT
clone_size: few; d_call: TRBD2; j_call: TRBJ2-7; v_call: TRBV19; cdr3_aa: CASSMGLAGDPRTYEQYF; cdr3_nt: TGTGCCAGTAGTATGGGGCTAGCGGGAGACCCTCGGACATACGAGCAGTACTTC
clone_size: few; d_call: .; j_call: TRBJ1-6; v_call: TRBV6-1; cdr3_aa: CASSGVGDSPLHF; cdr3_nt: TGTGCCAGCAGTGGGGTAGGGGATTCACCCCTCCACTTT
clone_size: .; d_call: TRBD2; j_call: TRBJ2-1; v_call: TRBV4-2; cdr3_aa: CASSQVGLVGGGYNEQFF; cdr3_nt: TGTGCCAGCAGCCAAGTAGGGTTGGTAGGCGGGGGATACAATGAGCAGTTCTTC
clone_size: .; d_call: TRBD1; j_call: TRBJ2-1; v_call: TRBV2; cdr3_aa: CASRTGQGSYNEQFF; cdr3_nt: TGTGCCAGCAGAACTGGACAGGGCTCCTACAATGAGCAGTTCTTC
clone_size: .; d_call: .; j_call: TRBJ1-5; v_call: TRBV6-1; cdr3_aa: CASNTREDQPQHF; cdr3_nt: TGTGCCAGCAATACCAGGGAGGATCAGCCCCAGCATTTT
clone_size: few; d_call: .; j_call: TRBJ2-5; v_call: TRBV6-5; cdr3_aa: CASSYWRNQETQYF; cdr3_nt: TGTGCCAGCAGTTATTGGAGGAACCAAGAGACCCAGTACTTC
clone_size: .; d_call: .; j_call: TRBJ2-5; v_call: TRBV11-1; cdr3_aa: CASSRSEETQYF; cdr3_nt: TGTGCCAGCAGTCGCAGTGAAGAGACCCAGTACTTC
clone_size: few; d_call: TRBD2; j_call: TRBJ2-1; v_call: TRBV6-5; cdr3_aa: CASSYFTSGPYNEQFF; cdr3_nt: TGTGCCAGCAGTTACTTCACTAGCGGACCGTACAATGAGCAGTTCTTC
clone_size: .; d_call: TRBD2; j_call: TRBJ2-3; v_call: TRBV19; cdr3_aa: CASSETSGRIDTQYF; cdr3_nt: TGTGCCAGTAGTGAGACTAGCGGGAGGATAGATACGCAGTATTTT
clone_size: few; d_call: .; j_call: TRBJ1-2; v_call: TRBV30; cdr3_aa: CAWSVRRLGSGYTF; cdr3_nt: TGTGCCTGGAGTGTTCGGCGGCTAGGAAGTGGCTACACCTTC
clone_size: few; d_call: TRBD2; j_call: TRBJ2-7; v_call: TRBV15; cdr3_aa: CATSTGLAGEYEQYF; cdr3_nt: TGTGCCACCAGCACGGGACTAGCGGGGGAATACGAGCAGTACTTC
clone_size: .; d_call: .; j_call: TRBJ1-5; v_call: TRBV30; cdr3_aa: CAWSPGGNSNQPQHF; cdr3_nt: TGTGCCTGGAGTCCCGGAGGAAATAGCAATCAGCCCCAGCATTTT
clone_size: few; d_call: TRBD1; j_call: TRBJ2-7; v_call: TRBV27; cdr3_aa: CASRRAGGLHEQYF; cdr3_nt: TGTGCCAGCAGAAGGGCAGGGGGTTTACACGAGCAGTACTTC
clone_size: .; d_call: .; j_call: TRBJ1-5; v_call: TRBV7-3; cdr3_aa: CASSLSSNQPQHF; cdr3_nt: TGTGCCAGCAGCTTATCGAGCAATCAGCCCCAGCATTTT
clone_size: few; d_call: .; j_call: TRBJ1-5; v_call: TRBV6-1; cdr3_aa: CASSEGQNNQPQHF; cdr3_nt: TGTGCCAGCAGTGAAGGACAGAACAATCAGCCCCAGCATTTT
clone_size: .; d_call: TRBD2; j_call: TRBJ2-7; v_call: TRBV5-1; cdr3_aa: CASSRTSGSYEQYF; cdr3_nt: TGCGCCAGCAGCCGGACTAGCGGATCCTACGAGCAGTACTTC
clone_size: .; d_call: TRBD2; j_call: TRBJ2-3; v_call: TRBV6-1; cdr3_aa: CASSYGGGSDTQYF; cdr3_nt: TGTGCCAGCAGCTACGGGGGGGGATCAGATACGCAGTATTTT
clone_size: few; d_call: .; j_call: TRBJ1-2; v_call: TRBV30; cdr3_aa: CAWSRIGGVDGYTF; cdr3_nt: TGTGCCTGGAGTCGCATCGGGGGAGTGGATGGCTACACCTTC
clone_size: few; d_call: TRBD1; j_call: TRBJ1-5; v_call: TRBV4-3; cdr3_aa: CASSQQGQGTQPQHF; cdr3_nt: TGCGCCAGCAGCCAACAAGGACAGGGCACTCAGCCCCAGCATTTT
clone_size: .; d_call: .; j_call: TRBJ2-3; v_call: TRBV9; cdr3_aa: CASSVAGVKGRISTDTQYF; cdr3_nt: TGTGCCAGCAGCGTAGCGGGGGTAAAGGGACGGATTAGCACAGATACGCAGTATTTT
clone_size: few; d_call: .; j_call: TRBJ1-2; v_call: TRBV19; cdr3_aa: CASSILKVPRSLYYGYTF; cdr3_nt: TGTGCCAGTAGTATCCTTAAGGTCCCTCGGAGCCTCTACTATGGCTACACCTTC
clone_size: few; d_call: TRBD1; j_call: TRBJ1-2; v_call: TRBV30; cdr3_aa: CAWQGDRVYGYTF; cdr3_nt: TGTGCCTGGCAGGGGGACAGGGTCTATGGCTACACCTTC
clone_size: .; d_call: TRBD2; j_call: TRBJ2-1; v_call: TRBV4-1; cdr3_aa: CASSQDQSGNYNEQFF; cdr3_nt: TGCGCCAGCAGCCAAGATCAAAGCGGGAACTACAATGAGCAGTTCTTC
clone_size: .; d_call: TRBD1; j_call: TRBJ1-4; v_call: TRBV5-1; cdr3_aa: CASSFDQGGNEKLFF; cdr3_nt: TGCGCCAGCAGCTTCGATCAGGGGGGCAATGAAAAACTGTTTTTT
clone_size: .; d_call: .; j_call: TRBJ2-7; v_call: TRBV7-6; cdr3_aa: CASSLVADSSYEQYF; cdr3_nt: TGTGCCAGCAGCTTAGTAGCGGATAGCTCCTACGAGCAGTACTTC
clone_size: .; d_call: TRBD2; j_call: TRBJ2-1; v_call: TRBV5-4; cdr3_aa: CASMGTSGPNEQFF; cdr3_nt: TGTGCCAGCATGGGGACTAGCGGACCGAATGAGCAGTTCTTC
clone_size: .; d_call: .; j_call: TRBJ2-5; v_call: TRBV7-9; cdr3_aa: CASSLVRGAGTQYF; cdr3_nt: TGTGCCAGCAGCTTAGTGCGGGGCGCCGGGACCCAGTACTTC
clone_size: .; d_call: .; j_call: TRBJ1-1; v_call: TRBV15; cdr3_aa: CATSSTPGRTEAFF; cdr3_nt: TGTGCCACCAGCAGTACACCGGGTCGGACTGAAGCTTTCTTT
clone_size: few; d_call: TRBD1; j_call: TRBJ2-7; v_call: TRBV19; cdr3_aa: CASRVGGDGHEQYF; cdr3_nt: TGTGCCAGTAGGGTAGGGGGCGACGGACACGAGCAGTACTTC
clone_size: .; d_call: .; j_call: TRBJ1-2; v_call: TRBV29-1; cdr3_aa: CSVELVRHRGNYGYTF; cdr3_nt: TGCAGCGTTGAGTTAGTCCGACATCGAGGGAACTATGGCTACACCTTC
clone_size: few; d_call: .; j_call: TRBJ2-3; v_call: TRBV19; cdr3_aa: CASSKSSGTDTQYF; cdr3_nt: TGTGCCAGTAGTAAGTCTAGCGGCACAGATACGCAGTATTTT
clone_size: .; d_call: .; j_call: TRBJ2-3; v_call: TRBV7-3; cdr3_aa: CASSLIPSTDTQYF; cdr3_nt: TGTGCCAGCAGCTTAATCCCAAGCACAGATACGCAGTATTTT
clone_size: few; d_call: .; j_call: TRBJ1-1; v_call: TRBV7-9; cdr3_aa: CASSLGRGAAWNTEAFF; cdr3_nt: TGTGCCAGCAGCTTAGGGCGGGGGGCTGCTTGGAACACTGAAGCTTTCTTT
clone_size: .; d_call: .; j_call: TRBJ1-1; v_call: TRBV6-6; cdr3_aa: CASSWGGAWTEAFF; cdr3_nt: TGTGCCAGCAGCTGGGGGGGGGCGTGGACTGAAGCTTTCTTT
clone_size: few; d_call: .; j_call: TRBJ2-3; v_call: TRBV15; cdr3_aa: CATSREGHSTDTQYF; cdr3_nt: TGTGCCACCAGCAGAGAGGGACACAGCACAGATACGCAGTATTTT
clone_size: .; d_call: .; j_call: TRBJ1-1; v_call: TRBV5-1; cdr3_aa: CASSLDDSRGTKAFF; cdr3_nt: TGCGCCAGCAGCTTGGATGACAGTCGAGGTACAAAAGCTTTCTTT
clone_size: .; d_call: .; j_call: TRBJ1-4; v_call: TRBV5-1; cdr3_aa: CASSLGQGSEKLFF; cdr3_nt: TGCGCCAGCAGCTTGGGCCAGGGATCAGAAAAACTGTTTTTT
clone_size: few; d_call: TRBD1; j_call: TRBJ2-1; v_call: TRBV5-1; cdr3_aa: CASSSGTGSYNEQFF; cdr3_nt: TGCGCCAGCAGCTCCGGGACAGGGTCCTACAATGAGCAGTTCTTC
clone_size: few; d_call: .; j_call: TRBJ1-5; v_call: TRBV6-5; cdr3_aa: CASSYGAGNQPQHF; cdr3_nt: TGTGCCAGCAGTTACGGGGCCGGCAATCAGCCCCAGCATTTT
clone_size: .; d_call: TRBD1; j_call: TRBJ1-4; v_call: TRBV2; cdr3_aa: CASSWDRTNEKLFF; cdr3_nt: TGTGCCAGCAGCTGGGACAGAACTAATGAAAAACTGTTTTTT
clone_size: .; d_call: .; j_call: TRBJ1-2; v_call: TRBV5-1; cdr3_aa: CASSLREDYGYTF; cdr3_nt: TGCGCCAGCAGCTTGCGGGAGGACTATGGCTACACCTTC
clone_size: .; d_call: .; j_call: TRBJ2-1; v_call: TRBV2; cdr3_aa: CASGVAAINEQFF; cdr3_nt: TGTGCCAGCGGCGTAGCGGCAATCAATGAGCAGTTCTTC